One and the same sample provided the 22 T cell receptor beta chains below, sequenced in a study of cytomegalovirus exposure and HLA in healthy donors. Using immunoSEQ multiplex PCR, the repertoire was profiled, and TCRdb retains in-frame clones only, with some absent. The sample yields roughly 56,000 clones, 85% to 95% seen once. Sequencing was done on a sample of PBMCs. Receptor source: a man aged 18 to 30 in good health and CMV-seronegative.

The chain recombines TRBV11-2 with TRBJ2-3; D gene uncertain. There are 14 residues in the CDR3. V lost 2 bases and J 6 bases, leaving 12 bases between the germline ends. Germline CDR1 SGHAT, CDR2 FQNNGV. The CDR3 DNA is TGTGCCAGCAGCTTACGAGATCCGGAGGATACGCAGTATTTT. It translates to CASSLRDPEDTQYF.

The V and J genes are TRBV27 and TRBJ1-1; possibly TRBD1 for D (6 bases). The germline gives CDR1 MNHEY, CDR2 SMNVEV (reference sequence). Trimming stripped 1 base from V and 1 base from J, with 7 bases between. This CDR3 region has 14 residues. CDR3 protein: CASSLWGQNTEAFF. The CDR3 region has the DNA TGTGCCAGCAGTTTATGGGGACAGAACACTGAAGCTTTCTTT.

The chain uses TRBV6-6 and TRBJ2-3; tentatively, D is TRBD1 (5 bases). This CDR3 has 12 residues. The V end lost 6 bases, the J end lost 3 bases, and 7 bases lay between the germline ends. In germline, CDR1 is MNHNY, CDR2 SVGAGI (reference sequence). CDR3 region: CASSPGTDTQYF. The CDR3 bases are TGTGCCAGCAGCCCAGGGACAGATACGCAGTATTTT.

The rearrangement uses TRBV15 and TRBJ2-3, with D maybe TRBD2 (6 bases). The CDR3 consists of 16 residues. Deletions cut 1 base from V and 5 bases from J, with 16 bases between. Germline V gene data show CDR1 as LNHNV and CDR2 as YYDKDF (reference sequence). CDR3 sequence reads: CATSRVEGLSRDTQYF. The CDR3 DNA sequence: TGTGCCACCAGCAGAGTGGAGGGACTGTCACGAGATACGCAGTATTTT.

The J gene is TRBJ1-4, the V gene TRBV6-5; D is possibly TRBD1 (5 bases). Germline V gives CDR1 MNHEY, CDR2 SVGAGI. V lost 7 bases and J lost 3, with 15 bases in between. CDR3 size: 15 residues. In DNA form, the CDR3 reads TGTGCCAGCACCCACGTCAGGGAACCTAATGAAAAACTGTTTTTT. Amino acids: CASTHVREPNEKLFF.

The chain links TRBV14 to TRBJ2-7; 11 bases match TRBD2. After removal of 0 bases from V and 9 bases from J, the junction contained 10 bases not matched to a gene. This CDR3 has 16 residues. Germline loops: CDR1 SGHDN, CDR2 FVKESK. CDR3 protein: CASSQEGLTSGMGQYF. CDR3 nucleotides: TGTGCCAGCAGCCAAGAAGGGTTGACTAGCGGGATGGGGCAGTACTTC. Variable domain in full (rest from reference TRBV14 and TRBJ2-7): EAGVTQFPSHSVIEKGQTVTLRCDPISGHDNLYWYRRVMGKEIKFLLHFVKESKQDESGMPNNRFLAERTGGTYSTLKVQPAELEDSGVYFCASSQEGLTSGMGQYFGPGTRLTVT.

The chain links TRBV5-4 to TRBJ1-4, with 7 bases fitting TRBD1. Per the germline V gene, CDR1 is SGHNT and CDR2 is YYREEE (reference sequence). The CDR3 loop spans 14 amino acids. V was pared by 2 bases and J by 6 bases, with 4 bases of the junction left unmatched. In DNA, the CDR3 is TGTGCCAGCAGCTTCCAGGGGGGCGATGAAAAACTGTTTTTT. It codes for CASSFQGGDEKLFF. Supplemented by reference TRBV5-4 and TRBJ1-4, the full variable domain reads ETGVTQSPTHLIKTRGQQVTLRCSSQSGHNTVSWYQQALGQGPQFIFQYYREEENGRGNFPPRFSGLQFPNYSSELNVNALELDDSALYLCASSFQGGDEKLFFGSGTQLSVL.

The V call is TRBV27, the J call TRBJ1-3; possible D gene TRBD1, 6 bases. Germline V gene lookup returns CDR1 MNHEY and CDR2 SMNVEV (reference sequence). Deletions cut 6 bases from V and 0 bases from J, with 9 bases between. The CDR3 extends over 14 amino acids. CDR3 nucleotide sequence: TGTGCCAGCAGGGGGGCAAACTCTGGAAACACCATATATTTT. It is translated as CASRGANSGNTIYF.

CDR3 in DNA: TGCAGTGCTAGAGATCAGGTGACCCAGTACTTC. Its protein is CSARDQVTQYF. This rearrangement joins TRBV20-1 to TRBJ2-5; D unresolved. V dropped 0 bases and J dropped 7 bases, with 6 bases sitting between them. The germline V gene encodes CDR1 DFQATT and CDR2 SNEGSKA (reference sequence). This CDR3 contains 11 residues.

V is TRBV28 and J is TRBJ2-2; D call uncertain. This CDR3 region has 14 residues. Per germline, CDR1 MDHEN and CDR2 SYDVKM. The V end lost 2 bases, the J end lost 4 bases, and 8 bases lay between the germline ends. The chain's CDR3 is CASSLAGSTGELFF. In nucleotides, the CDR3 is TGTGCCAGCAGTTTAGCCGGTAGCACCGGGGAGCTGTTTTTT.

The rearrangement joins TRBV19 to TRBJ2-2, with D perhaps TRBD1 (6 bases). The CDR3 sequence is 14 residues long. V shed 5 bases and J shed 4 bases, with 11 bases lying between them. Per the germline V gene, CDR1 is LNHDA and CDR2 is SQIVND (reference sequence). CDR3 DNA: TGTGCCAGTAGTTCTGACAGGTTCACCGGGGAGCTGTTTTTT. Protein product: CASSSDRFTGELFF. Supplemented by reference TRBV19 and TRBJ2-2, the full variable domain reads DGGITQSPKYLFRKEGQNVTLSCEQNLNHDAMYWYRQDPGQGLRLIYYSQIVNDFQKGDIAEGYSVSREKKESFPLTVTSAQKNPTAFYLCASSSDRFTGELFFGEGSRLTVL.

The chain uses TRBV15 and TRBJ1-5; D is possibly TRBD1 (5 bases). The V gene lost 3 bases and the J gene lost 1 base, with 16 bases spanning the gap. Germline V gene lookup returns CDR1 LNHNV and CDR2 YYDKDF (reference sequence). This CDR3 contains 17 residues. CDR3 amino acids: CATSRVGQGKSNQPQHF. In DNA form, the CDR3 reads TGTGCCACCAGCAGGGTTGGGCAGGGAAAAAGCAATCAGCCCCAGCATTTT.

The CDR3 DNA is TGTGCCAGCAGTTGGACACTGAATCAGCCCCAGCATTTT. Translated, it gives CASSWTLNQPQHF. This rearrangement joins TRBV27 to TRBJ1-5, with D possibly matching TRBD1 (5 bases). V dropped 4 bases and J dropped 4 bases, with 8 bases sitting between them. The CDR3 is 13 amino acids. From germline, CDR1 is MNHEY and CDR2 SMNVEV (reference sequence).

V is TRBV4-3 and J is TRBJ1-1, with D possibly TRBD1 on 6 matching bases. Germline loops: CDR1 LGHNA, CDR2 YSLEER. Trimming removed 2 bases from V and 0 bases from J, with 10 bases in between. The CDR3 runs 15 residues. CDR3 DNA: TGCGCCAGCAGCCAAACAACAGGGTTGAACACTGAAGCTTTCTTT. As protein: CASSQTTGLNTEAFF.

The chain uses TRBV7-9 and TRBJ2-3, with a weak D call TRBD2 (6 bases). Germline CDR1 SEHNR, CDR2 FQNEAQ (reference sequence). This CDR3 has 18 residues. The V end lost 5 bases, the J end lost 0 bases, and 21 bases lay between the germline ends. CDR3 loop: CASSPGGVLGPSTDTQYF. CDR3 DNA sequence: TGTGCCAGCAGCCCAGGAGGGGTTCTGGGGCCCAGCACAGATACGCAGTATTTT.

This chain links TRBV5-4 with TRBJ2-1, with D possibly being TRBD1 (6 bases). This CDR3 is built from 14 residues. The germline V gene encodes CDR1 SGHNT and CDR2 YYREEE (reference sequence). The V and J ends lost 2 bases and 5 bases respectively, with 11 bases between them. The CDR3, as DNA: TGTGCCAGCAGCTTAGGGGGATCAAACAATGAGCAGTTCTTC. Translating it yields CASSLGGSNNEQFF.

This clone was seen only once. The V and J genes are TRBV30 and TRBJ2-7, with TRBD2 matching over 12 bases. Germline CDR1 reads GTSNPN; CDR2 reads SVGIG (reference sequence). The CDR3 loop spans 15 amino acids. After removal of 3 bases from V and 5 bases from J, the junction contained 8 bases not matched to a gene. CDR3 coding DNA: TGTGCCTGGAGGGGGCTAGCGGGAGGGCCTCACGAGCAGTACTTC. Translating gives CAWRGLAGGPHEQYF.

This clone was counted once. This chain joins TRBV11-2 and TRBJ2-7; the match to TRBD2 covers 9 bases. Germline CDR1 reads SGHAT; CDR2 reads FQNNGV. This CDR3 comprises 14 residues. V gave up 5 bases and J gave up 10 bases; unmatched junction bases: 12. As DNA, the CDR3 is TGTGCCAGCAGCCCTCGACTAGCGGTGGGGGAACAGTACTTC. Translating gives CASSPRLAVGEQYF.

This clone was seen only once. The DNA for the CDR3 is TGCAGTGCTACCAGAGATACGCAGTATTTT. Its protein is CSATRDTQYF. The rearrangement links TRBV20-1 to TRBJ2-3; D call uncertain. Trimming cost V 4 bases and J 5 bases, with 4 bases left between them. CDR1 and CDR2 (germline): DFQATT, SNEGSKA (reference sequence). The CDR3 sequence is 10 residues long.

V usage is TRBV9 and J usage is TRBJ2-7; 12 bases are a match to TRBD1. The germline CDR1 and CDR2 sequences are SGDLS and YYNGEE. After removal of 3 bases from V and 6 bases from J, the junction contained 7 bases not matched to a gene. CDR3 length: 15 amino acids. The DNA for the CDR3 is TGTGCCAGCAGCGGGGCCGGGACAGGGGGCTTCGAGCAGTACTTC. Protein product: CASSGAGTGGFEQYF.

This chain connects TRBV19 to TRBJ1-1; D not resolved. Trimming stripped 4 bases from V and 0 bases from J, with 15 bases between. CDR3 length: 16 amino acids. Germline CDR1 is LNHDA and CDR2 is SQIVND (reference sequence). The CDR3 here is CASSTPPRHLNTEAFF. DNA for the CDR3: TGTGCCAGTAGTACCCCCCCCCGACATCTGAACACTGAAGCTTTCTTT.

The rearrangement links TRBV6-4 to TRBJ1-2; D is uncertain. Germline CDR1 is MRHNA and CDR2 is SNTAGT. This CDR3 region has 14 residues. Trimming stripped 4 bases from V and 6 bases from J, with 15 bases between. Written as DNA, the CDR3 is TGTGCCAGCAGTGTAACAGCTACCGCCCATGGCTACACCTTC. This codes for CASSVTATAHGYTF.